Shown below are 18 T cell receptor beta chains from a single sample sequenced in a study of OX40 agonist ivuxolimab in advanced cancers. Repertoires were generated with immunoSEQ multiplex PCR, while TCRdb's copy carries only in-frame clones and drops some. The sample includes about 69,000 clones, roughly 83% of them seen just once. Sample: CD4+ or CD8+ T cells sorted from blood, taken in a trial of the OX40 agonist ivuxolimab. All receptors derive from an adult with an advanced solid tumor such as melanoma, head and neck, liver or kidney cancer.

Written as DNA, the CDR3 is TGTGCCAGCAGCTTACAAGGTTACAATGAGCAGTTCTTC. Its translation is CASSLQGYNEQFF. The gene calls are TRBV7-2 and TRBJ2-1; D gene uncertain. CDR3 size: 13 residues. The V end was cut by 2 bases, the J end by 4 bases, with 6 bases between. The germline gives CDR1 SGHTA, CDR2 FQGNSA.

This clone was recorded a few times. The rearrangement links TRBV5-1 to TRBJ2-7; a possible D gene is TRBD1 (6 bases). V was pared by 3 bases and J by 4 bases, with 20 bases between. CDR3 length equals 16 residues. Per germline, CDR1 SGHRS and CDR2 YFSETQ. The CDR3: CASSSAGARGSYEQYF. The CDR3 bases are TGCGCCAGCAGCTCGGCAGGGGCCAGGGGTTCGTACGAGCAGTACTTC.

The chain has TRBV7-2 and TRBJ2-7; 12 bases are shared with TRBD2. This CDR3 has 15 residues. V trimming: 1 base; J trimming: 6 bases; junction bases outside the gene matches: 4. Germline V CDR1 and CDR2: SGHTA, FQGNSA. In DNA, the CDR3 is TGTGCCAGCAGCTTAGTGGCTAGCGGGGGGGCCGAGCAGTACTTC. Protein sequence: CASSLVASGGAEQYF.

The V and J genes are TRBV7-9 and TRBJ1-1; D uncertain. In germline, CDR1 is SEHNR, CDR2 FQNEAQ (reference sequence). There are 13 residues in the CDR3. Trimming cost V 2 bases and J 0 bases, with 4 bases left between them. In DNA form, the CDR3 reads TGTGCCAGCAGCTTATATATGAACACTGAAGCTTTCTTT. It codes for CASSLYMNTEAFF.

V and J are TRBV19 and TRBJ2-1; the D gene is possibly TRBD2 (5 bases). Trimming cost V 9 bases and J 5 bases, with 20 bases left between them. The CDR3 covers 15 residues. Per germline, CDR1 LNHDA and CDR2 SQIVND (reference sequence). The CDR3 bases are TGTGCCAGCCTAGCCCCCTGGAGCGGACACAATGAGCAGTTCTTC. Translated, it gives CASLAPWSGHNEQFF.

CDR3 protein: CASSRGLAGALGNEQFF. CDR3 bases: TGCGCCAGCAGCAGGGGACTAGCGGGGGCCCTCGGCAATGAGCAGTTCTTC. The V gene is TRBV5-1, the J gene TRBJ2-1; 14 nucleotides match TRBD2. Trimming at V came to 4 bases and at J to 6 bases, leaving 9 bases not matched to a gene. The CDR3 sequence is 17 residues long. Germline V gene sequence: CDR1 SGHRS, CDR2 YFSETQ.

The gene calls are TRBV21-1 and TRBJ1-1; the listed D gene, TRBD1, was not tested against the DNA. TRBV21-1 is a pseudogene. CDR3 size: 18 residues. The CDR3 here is CASRPLWGDRGKNTEAFF. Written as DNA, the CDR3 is TGTGCCAGCAGACCCCTGTGGGGCGACAGGGGCAAGAACACTGAAGCTTTCTTT.

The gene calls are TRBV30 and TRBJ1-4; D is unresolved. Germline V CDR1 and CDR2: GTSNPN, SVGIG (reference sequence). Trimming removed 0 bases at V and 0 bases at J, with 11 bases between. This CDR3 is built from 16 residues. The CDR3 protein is CAWSVQRIPTNEKLFF. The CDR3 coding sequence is TGTGCCTGGAGTGTACAACGTATCCCAACTAATGAAAAACTGTTTTTT.

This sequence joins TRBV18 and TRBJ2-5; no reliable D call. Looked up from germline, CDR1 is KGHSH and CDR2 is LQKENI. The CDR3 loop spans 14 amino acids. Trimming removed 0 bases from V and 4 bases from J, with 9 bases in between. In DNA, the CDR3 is TGTGCCAGCTCACCACCGTCGCTTCCAGAGACCCAGTACTTC. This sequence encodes CASSPPSLPETQYF.

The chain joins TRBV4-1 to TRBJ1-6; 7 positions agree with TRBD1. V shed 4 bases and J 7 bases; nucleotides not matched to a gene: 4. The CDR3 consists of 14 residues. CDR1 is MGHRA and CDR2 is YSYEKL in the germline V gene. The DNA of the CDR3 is TGCGCCAGCAGCCGGGGACAGCAAAATTCACCCCTCCACTTT. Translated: CASSRGQQNSPLHF.

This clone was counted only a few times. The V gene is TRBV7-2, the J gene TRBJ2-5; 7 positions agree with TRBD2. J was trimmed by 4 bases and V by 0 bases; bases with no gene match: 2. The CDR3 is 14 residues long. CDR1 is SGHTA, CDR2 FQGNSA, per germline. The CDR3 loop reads CASSLAGGPETQYF. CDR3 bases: TGTGCCAGCAGCTTAGCGGGAGGGCCAGAGACCCAGTACTTC. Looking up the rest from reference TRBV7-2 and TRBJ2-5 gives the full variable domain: GAGVSQSPSNKVTEKGKDVELRCDPISGHTALYWYRQSLGQGLEFLIYFQGNSAPDKSGLPSDRFSAERTGGSVSTLTIQRTQQEDSAVYLCASSLAGGPETQYFGPGTRLLVL.

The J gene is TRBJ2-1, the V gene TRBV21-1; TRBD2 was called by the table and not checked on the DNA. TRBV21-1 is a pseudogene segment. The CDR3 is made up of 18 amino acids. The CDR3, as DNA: TGTGCCAGCAGCAAGCCCGGGACTAGCGCCAAACCCCACAATGAGCAGTTCTTC. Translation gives CASSKPGTSAKPHNEQFF.

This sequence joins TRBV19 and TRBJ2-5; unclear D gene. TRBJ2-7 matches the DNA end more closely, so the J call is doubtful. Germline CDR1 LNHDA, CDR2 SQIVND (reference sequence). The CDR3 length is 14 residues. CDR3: CASSIDGSSYEQYF. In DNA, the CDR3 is TGTGCCAGTAGTATAGATGGCAGCTCCTACGAGCAGTACTTC.

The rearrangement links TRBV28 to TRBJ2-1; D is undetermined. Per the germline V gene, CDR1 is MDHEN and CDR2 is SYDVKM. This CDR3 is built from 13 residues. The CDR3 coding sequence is TGTGTCGCTCTCGGTAGCTCCTACAATGAGCAGTTCTTC. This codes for CVALGSSYNEQFF. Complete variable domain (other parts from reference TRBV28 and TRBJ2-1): DVKVTQSSRYLVKRTGEKVFLECVQDMDHENMFWYRQDPGLGLRLIYFSYDVKMKEKGDIPEGYSVSREKKERFSLILESASTNQTSMYLCVALGSSYNEQFFGPGTRLTVL.

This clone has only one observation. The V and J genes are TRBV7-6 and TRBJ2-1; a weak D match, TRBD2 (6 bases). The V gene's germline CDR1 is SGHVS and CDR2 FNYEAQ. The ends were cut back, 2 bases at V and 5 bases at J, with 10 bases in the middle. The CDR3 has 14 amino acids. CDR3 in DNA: TGTGCCAGCAGCTTATCTGGAGGGGACAATGAGCAGTTCTTC. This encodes CASSLSGGDNEQFF.

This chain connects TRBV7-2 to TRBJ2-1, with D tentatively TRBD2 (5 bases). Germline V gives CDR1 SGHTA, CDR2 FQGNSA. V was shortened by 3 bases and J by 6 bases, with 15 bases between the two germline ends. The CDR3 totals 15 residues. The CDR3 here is CASSFGLAAPNEQFF. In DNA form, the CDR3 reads TGTGCCAGCAGCTTTGGACTGGCCGCCCCCAATGAGCAGTTCTTC.

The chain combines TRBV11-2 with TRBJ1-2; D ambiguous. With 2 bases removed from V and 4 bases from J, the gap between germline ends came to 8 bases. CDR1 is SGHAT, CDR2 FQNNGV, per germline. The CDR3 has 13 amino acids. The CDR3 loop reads CASSLPGFYGYTF. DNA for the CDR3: TGTGCCAGCAGCTTACCCGGATTCTATGGCTACACCTTC.

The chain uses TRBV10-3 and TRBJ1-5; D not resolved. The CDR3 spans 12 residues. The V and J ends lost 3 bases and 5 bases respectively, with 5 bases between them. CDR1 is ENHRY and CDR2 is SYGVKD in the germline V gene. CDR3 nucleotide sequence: TGTGCCATCAGTGAAATGGATCAGCCCCAGCATTTT. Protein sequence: CAISEMDQPQHF.